This T cell receptor (beta chain) was identified during a study of cytotoxic CD8 clonotypes in ibrutinib-treated CLL. About the study: Response samples were obtained once patients had received a median about 12 months of treatment, range 6 to 36. An average of approximately 260,000 productive templates and some 100,000 productive rearrangements was obtained per sample.

Germline loops: CDR1 MNHEY, CDR2 SVGAGI. This CDR3 contains 14 residues. Trimming took 0 bases from V and 8 from J, leaving 13 bases between them. Profiled with immunoSEQ multiplex PCR; TCRdb holds only in-frame clones, not every one. The table includes approximately 320,000 clones, around 66% detected once. Genomic DNA in an amount of approximately 2.2 micrograms was extracted from cryopreserved PBMCs and used for the preparation of TCR beta libraries. In regard to this clone: The antigen is not known.

General study points: Baseline values of clonality outstripped age-matched healthy donors and followed circulating CD8+ T-cell counts.

The sample consisted of PBMCs, taken after 36 months of ibrutinib treatment. The receptor comes from a human donor with chronic lymphocytic leukemia. The chain employs TRBV6-5 and TRBJ1-2; D is perhaps TRBD1 (5 bases). The CDR3 sequence: CASSYSPQGWGYTF. The CDR3 DNA follows: TGTGCCAGCAGTTACTCTCCTCAGGGTTGGGGCTACACCTTC.